Reported below is one T cell receptor beta chain. This CDR3 is built from 15 residues. Trimming pared 0 bases from V and 5 bases from J, leaving 14 bases between. Germline V gene data show CDR1 as SGHRS and CDR2 as YFSETQ. The sample comes from a study of early stage breast cancer tumors. Using immunoSEQ multiplex PCR, the repertoire was profiled, and TCRdb retains in-frame clones only, with some absent. The sample has around 20,000 clones, around 82% seen once. Sample: blood. V is TRBV5-1 and J is TRBJ1-2; D remains ambiguous. The receptor was isolated from a person in their 70s with breast cancer. In DNA, the CDR3 is TGCGCCAGCAGCTTGGTAACTAATGGCGCGTATGGCTACACCTTC. It translates to CASSLVTNGAYGYTF. The entire variable domain, with the rest obtained from reference TRBV5-1 and TRBJ1-2, is as follows: KAGVTQTPRYLIKTRGQQVTLSCSPISGHRSVSWYQQTPGQGLQFLFEYFSETQRNKGNFPGRFSGRQFSNSRSEMNVSTLELGDSALYLCASSLVTNGAYGYTFGSGTRLTVV.